The sequence of this T cell receptor beta chain was determined in a study of early T cells in non-severe SARS-CoV-2 infection. In the library, individual cDNA molecules carried attached unique molecular identifiers. TCRdb re-analysed the 5' RACE reads in MiXCR, keeping a single row per CDR3 protein. The sample includes some 18,000 distinct CDR3 sequences, approximately 6.2% of them seen just once. Broader study findings: CD4 and private specificities were missed by VDJdb matching, which favored anti-spike CD8 responses.

As to this clonotype: Its antigen is unidentified.

V dropped 4 bases and J dropped 0 bases, with 10 bases sitting between them. The CDR3 has 15 amino acids. Germline-derived CDR1 and CDR2 are SGHVS and FNYEAQ. Sequencing was done on a sample of whole blood. J is TRBJ2-1 and V is TRBV7-6; D possibly uses TRBD1 or TRBD2 (5 bases each). The source of this sequence is an adult who was a healthcare worker with PCR-confirmed SARS-CoV-2 infection or an uninfected control (not recorded which). In DNA, the CDR3 is TGTGCCAGCAGCTCCAAGGGGAGCTCCTACAATGAGCAGTTCTTC. Protein: CASSSKGSSYNEQFF.